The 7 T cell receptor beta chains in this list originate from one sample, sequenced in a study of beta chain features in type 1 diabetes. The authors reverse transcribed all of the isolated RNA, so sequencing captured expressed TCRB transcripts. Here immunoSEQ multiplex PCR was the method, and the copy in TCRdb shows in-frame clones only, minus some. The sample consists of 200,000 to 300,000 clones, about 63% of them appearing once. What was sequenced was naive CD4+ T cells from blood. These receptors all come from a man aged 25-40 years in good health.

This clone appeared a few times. The CDR3 nucleotides read TGCGCCAGCAGCCAAGATCTTTCCGGGGAGCTGTTTTTT. It specifies CASSQDLSGELFF. The rearrangement joins TRBV4-3 to TRBJ2-2; no clear D. There are 13 residues in the CDR3. V lost 0 bases and J 6 bases, leaving 5 bases between the germline ends. Germline V CDR1 and CDR2: LGHNA, YSLEER.

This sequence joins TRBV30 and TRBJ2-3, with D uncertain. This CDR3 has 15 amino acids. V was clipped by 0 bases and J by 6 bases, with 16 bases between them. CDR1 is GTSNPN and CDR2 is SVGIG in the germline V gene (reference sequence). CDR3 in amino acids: CAWSVRRTRGDTQYF. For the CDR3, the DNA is TGTGCCTGGAGTGTTCGTCGTACACGTGGTGATACGCAGTATTTT.

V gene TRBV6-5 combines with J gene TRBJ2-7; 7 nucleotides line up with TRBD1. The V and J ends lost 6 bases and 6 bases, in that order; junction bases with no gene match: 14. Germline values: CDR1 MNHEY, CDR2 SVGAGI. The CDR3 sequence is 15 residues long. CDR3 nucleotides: TGTGCCAGCAGCAAAAAGACAGGGTTGAGCTCCGAGCAGTACTTC. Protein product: CASSKKTGLSSEQYF.

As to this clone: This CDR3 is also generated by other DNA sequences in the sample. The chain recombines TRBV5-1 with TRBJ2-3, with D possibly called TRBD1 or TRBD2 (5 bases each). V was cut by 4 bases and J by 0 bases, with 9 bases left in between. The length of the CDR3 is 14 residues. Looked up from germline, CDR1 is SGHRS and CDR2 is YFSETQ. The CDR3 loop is CASSLGRSTDTQYF. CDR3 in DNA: TGCGCCAGCAGCCTGGGACGCAGCACAGATACGCAGTATTTT. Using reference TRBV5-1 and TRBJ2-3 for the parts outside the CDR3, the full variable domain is KAGVTQTPRYLIKTRGQQVTLSCSPISGHRSVSWYQQTPGQGLQFLFEYFSETQRNKGNFPGRFSGRQFSNSRSEMNVSTLELGDSALYLCASSLGRSTDTQYFGPGTRLTVL.

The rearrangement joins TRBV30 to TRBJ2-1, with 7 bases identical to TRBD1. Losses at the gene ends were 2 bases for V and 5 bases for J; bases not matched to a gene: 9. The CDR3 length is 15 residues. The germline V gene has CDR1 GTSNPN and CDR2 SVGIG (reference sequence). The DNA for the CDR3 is TGTGCCTGGAGTCTCAGGACAGGCCCTCACAATGAGCAGTTCTTC. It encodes CAWSLRTGPHNEQFF.

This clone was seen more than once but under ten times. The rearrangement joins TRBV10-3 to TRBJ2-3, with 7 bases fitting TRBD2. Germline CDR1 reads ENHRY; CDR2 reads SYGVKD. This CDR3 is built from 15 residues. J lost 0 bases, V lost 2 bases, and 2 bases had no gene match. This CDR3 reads CAISESGDSTDTQYF. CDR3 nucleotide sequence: TGTGCCATCAGTGAGAGCGGGGACAGCACAGATACGCAGTATTTT.

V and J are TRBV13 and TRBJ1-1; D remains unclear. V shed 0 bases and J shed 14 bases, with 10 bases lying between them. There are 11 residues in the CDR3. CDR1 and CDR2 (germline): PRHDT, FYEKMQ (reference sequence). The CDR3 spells CASSLGTARFF. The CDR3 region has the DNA TGTGCCAGCAGCTTAGGCACAGCCAGGTTCTTT.